These 6 T cell receptor beta chains share one sample of origin, sequenced in a study of CD8 T cells in ankylosing spondylitis. Points from the study as a whole: Characteristic of ankylosing spondylitis blood, it appeared, was a TCR beta motif comprising roughly 8 highly homologous variants.

Antigens for these TCRs are unknown. TCRdb reanalysed the 5' RACE reads using MiXCR and keeps one entry per CDR3 protein. Of under 950,000 distinct CDR3 sequences listed, around 20% are singletons. The sequenced sample was blood, either unsorted or a sorted T cell fraction (not recorded which). The receptors shown here come from a male donor with ankylosing spondylitis.

The gene calls are TRBV28 and TRBJ2-1, with D unclear. The V gene's germline CDR1 is MDHEN and CDR2 SYDVKM. Trimming removed 1 base from V and 6 bases from J, with 16 bases in between. CDR3 length equals 16 residues. CDR3 region: CASSLSGLLKSNEQFF. DNA for the CDR3: TGTGCCAGCAGTTTATCGGGCCTCCTCAAGAGCAATGAGCAGTTCTTC. Based on the CDR3 plus reference TRBV28 and TRBJ2-1, the full variable domain is DVKVTQSSRYLVKRTGEKVFLECVQDMDHENMFWYRQDPGLGLRLIYFSYDVKMKEKGDIPEGYSVSREKKERFSLILESASTNQTSMYLCASSLSGLLKSNEQFFGPGTRLTVL.

The rearrangement joins TRBV28 to TRBJ1-5; 7 bases match TRBD1. The CDR3 totals 15 residues. Germline V gives CDR1 MDHEN, CDR2 SYDVKM. J gave up 3 bases and V 7 bases, and 9 bases lay outside the gene matches. CDR3: CASTSMGQNNQPQHF. CDR3 nucleotides: TGTGCCAGCACTAGTATGGGACAGAACAATCAGCCCCAGCATTTT.

As to this clonotype: It is unclear where the CDR3 begins or ends on the DNA, so no DNA is shown, and the CDR3 is as TCRdb lists it. V usage is TRBV27 and J usage is TRBJ2-6. The CDR3 totals 16 residues, both ends included. Germline V gene data show CDR1 as MNHEY and CDR2 as SMNVEV (reference sequence). This CDR3 reads CASSTSGNSGANVLTF.

The chain combines TRBV7-9 with TRBJ2-4; D remains ambiguous. CDR1 and CDR2 (germline): SEHNR, FQNEAQ (reference sequence). This CDR3 contains 13 residues. Trimming removed 5 bases from V and 3 bases from J, with 8 bases in between. CDR3 amino acids: CASSPKDKNIQYF. As DNA, the CDR3 is TGTGCCAGCAGCCCCAAGGACAAAAACATTCAGTACTTC.

The chain is built from TRBV6-5 and TRBJ2-1; D might be TRBD2 (6 bases). Per germline, CDR1 MNHEY and CDR2 SVGAGI. This CDR3 contains 16 residues. Trimming stripped 2 bases from V and 2 bases from J, with 13 bases between. Here the CDR3 reads CASSYVWGETYNEQFF. Here the CDR3 DNA reads TGTGCCAGCAGTTACGTTTGGGGGGAGACCTACAATGAGCAGTTCTTC.

This clonotype has just a few counts. An end of the junction does not agree with germline; a read error may underlie this. The rearrangement joins TRBV5-6 to TRBJ1-6; possibly TRBD1 for D (5 bases). The CDR3 has 14 amino acids. Germline V gives CDR1 SGHDT, CDR2 YYEEEE. CDR3: CASTSLQGNSPLHF. The CDR3 nucleotides read TGTGCCAGCACCTCCCTGCAGGGAAATTCGCCCCTCCACTTT. Full variable domain (rest looked up from reference TRBV5-6 and TRBJ1-6): DAGVTQSPTHLIKTRGQQVTLRCSPKSGHDTVSWYQQALGQGPQFIFQYYEEEERQRGNFPDRFSGHQFPNYSSELNVNALLLGDSALYLCASTSLQGNSPLHFGNGTRLTVT.